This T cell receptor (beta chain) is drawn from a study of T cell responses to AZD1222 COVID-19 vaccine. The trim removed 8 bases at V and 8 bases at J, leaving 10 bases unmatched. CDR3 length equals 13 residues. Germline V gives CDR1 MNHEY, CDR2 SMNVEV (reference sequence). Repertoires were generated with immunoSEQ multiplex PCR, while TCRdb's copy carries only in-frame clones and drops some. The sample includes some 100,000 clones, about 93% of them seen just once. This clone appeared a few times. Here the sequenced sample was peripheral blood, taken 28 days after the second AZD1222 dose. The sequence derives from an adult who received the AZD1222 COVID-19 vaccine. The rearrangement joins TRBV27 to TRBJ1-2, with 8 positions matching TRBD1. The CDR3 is CASVSPGGLGYTF. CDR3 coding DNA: TGTGCCAGCGTTTCTCCAGGGGGCTTAGGCTACACCTTC.